Here is one TCR beta chain with its context. Its antigen is still unknown. Profiled with immunoSEQ multiplex PCR; TCRdb holds only in-frame clones, not every one. The table shows some 400,000 clones, with about 89% occurring only once. These data are taken from a study of Ad26.COV2.S vaccination and SARS-CoV-2 variants. Germline CDR1 reads ENHRY; CDR2 reads SYGVKD. This CDR3 is 16 amino acids long. V was shortened by 3 bases and J by 0 bases, with 14 bases between the two germline ends. Study results and limitations: Total T cell responses may have been underestimated by the TCR breadth and depth analyses.

Treatment meaning: around 19 received Ad26.COV2.S at low or high dose, single or two shots; about 5 received placebo; per-sample allocation not given. It was on day 63 after the first vaccine or placebo injection that samples were taken. This sequence joins TRBV10-3 and TRBJ1-2, with D hard to call. This material consisted of peripheral blood, taken in a trial of Ad26.COV2.S vaccine versus placebo. The source of this sequence is a person between 18 and 59 years old who received the Ad26.COV2.S COVID-19 vaccine or a placebo. The CDR3 spells CAISEAPQATNYGYTF. CDR3 DNA: TGTGCCATCAGTGAAGCCCCTCAGGCTACTAACTATGGCTACACCTTC.